This T cell receptor beta chain was documented in a study of cytomegalovirus exposure and HLA in healthy donors. Researchers ran the PCR with 60 Vbeta and 13 Jbeta primers. Sequenced by immunoSEQ multiplex PCR; TCRdb stores in-frame clones only, minus some. This listing includes tens of thousands of clones. This CDR3 is 13 amino acids long. Trimming left V 4 bases short and J 2 bases short, with 6 bases between. CDR1 SGHDT and CDR2 YYEEEE come from the germline V gene. The TCR was taken from a man between 25 and 39 years old in good health and CMV-seropositive. The chain has TRBV5-6 and TRBJ2-2; D gene ambiguous. Sequencing input: PBMCs. Written as DNA, the CDR3 is TGTGCCAGCAGCCAAATTAACACCGGGGAGCTGTTTTTT. Translation gives CASSQINTGELFF.